The clone carrying this TCR beta chain turned up a few times. Its antigen remains unknown. These data are taken from a study of T cells after posttransplantation cyclophosphamide. General observations from the study: Blood and skin or GI T cell repertoires showed limited TRB overlap. Recipient CMV seropositivity and CMV reactivation strongly tracked TRB clonality.

The CDR3 spans 14 residues. CDR1 GTSNPN and CDR2 SVGIG come from the germline V gene (reference sequence). Measured with immunoSEQ multiplex PCR; TCRdb has only the in-frame clones, and not every one. The record shows about 36,000 clones for this sample, with no singletons present. Source material: PBMCs. The sequence was obtained from a girl aged 5-17 years in good health, CMV-negative, and a related stem cell transplant donor. The chain is built from TRBV30 and TRBJ1-2; 10 nucleotides align to TRBD1. The CDR3 nucleotides read TGTGCTTCAATTAAGCCCGGGACAGGGGATGGCTACACCTTC. Residues: CASIKPGTGDGYTF.